What follows are 3 T cell receptor beta chains derived from one specimen sequenced in a study of identical twins. TCRdb processed the 5' RACE reads anew with MiXCR; each CDR3 protein has one entry. The sample records under 800,000 distinct CDR3 sequences, approximately 22% being singletons. The same data also contributed to another study, on T cells expressing NK-cell markers.

The sample comprised PBMCs. The receptor source for this set is a woman between 18 and 29 years old in good health.

In its sample, this clonotype was seen a few times. The chain has TRBV7-2 and TRBJ2-7; maybe TRBD2 (5 bases). CDR3 length equals 12 residues. CDR1 and CDR2 from the germline V gene are SGHTA and FQGNSA. V was pared by 1 base and J by 9 bases, with 10 bases between. The CDR3 DNA follows: TGTGCCAGCAGCTTAGTCCGGGGTGGGCAGTACTTC. Translating gives CASSLVRGGQYF.

J is TRBJ2-5 and V is TRBV6-5; 8 positions match TRBD2. Germline assignment: CDR1 MNHEY and CDR2 SVGAGI. J was trimmed by 6 bases and V by 0 bases; bases with no gene match: 12. The CDR3 is 17 amino acids. This CDR3 is CASSYSSLLAGWKTQYF. DNA of the CDR3: TGTGCCAGCAGTTACTCGAGTTTGCTAGCGGGCTGGAAGACCCAGTACTTC.

This clonotype was observed a handful of times. The V and J genes are TRBV4-2 and TRBJ1-1; the D gene is possibly TRBD1 (5 bases). The CDR3 runs 16 residues. CDR1 is LGHNA, CDR2 YNFKEQ, per germline. Trimming cost V 1 base and J 6 bases, with 18 bases left between them. The CDR3 spells CASSQGRGERISEAFF. The CDR3 coding sequence is TGTGCCAGCAGCCAAGGCCGAGGGGAGCGAATCTCTGAAGCTTTCTTT.